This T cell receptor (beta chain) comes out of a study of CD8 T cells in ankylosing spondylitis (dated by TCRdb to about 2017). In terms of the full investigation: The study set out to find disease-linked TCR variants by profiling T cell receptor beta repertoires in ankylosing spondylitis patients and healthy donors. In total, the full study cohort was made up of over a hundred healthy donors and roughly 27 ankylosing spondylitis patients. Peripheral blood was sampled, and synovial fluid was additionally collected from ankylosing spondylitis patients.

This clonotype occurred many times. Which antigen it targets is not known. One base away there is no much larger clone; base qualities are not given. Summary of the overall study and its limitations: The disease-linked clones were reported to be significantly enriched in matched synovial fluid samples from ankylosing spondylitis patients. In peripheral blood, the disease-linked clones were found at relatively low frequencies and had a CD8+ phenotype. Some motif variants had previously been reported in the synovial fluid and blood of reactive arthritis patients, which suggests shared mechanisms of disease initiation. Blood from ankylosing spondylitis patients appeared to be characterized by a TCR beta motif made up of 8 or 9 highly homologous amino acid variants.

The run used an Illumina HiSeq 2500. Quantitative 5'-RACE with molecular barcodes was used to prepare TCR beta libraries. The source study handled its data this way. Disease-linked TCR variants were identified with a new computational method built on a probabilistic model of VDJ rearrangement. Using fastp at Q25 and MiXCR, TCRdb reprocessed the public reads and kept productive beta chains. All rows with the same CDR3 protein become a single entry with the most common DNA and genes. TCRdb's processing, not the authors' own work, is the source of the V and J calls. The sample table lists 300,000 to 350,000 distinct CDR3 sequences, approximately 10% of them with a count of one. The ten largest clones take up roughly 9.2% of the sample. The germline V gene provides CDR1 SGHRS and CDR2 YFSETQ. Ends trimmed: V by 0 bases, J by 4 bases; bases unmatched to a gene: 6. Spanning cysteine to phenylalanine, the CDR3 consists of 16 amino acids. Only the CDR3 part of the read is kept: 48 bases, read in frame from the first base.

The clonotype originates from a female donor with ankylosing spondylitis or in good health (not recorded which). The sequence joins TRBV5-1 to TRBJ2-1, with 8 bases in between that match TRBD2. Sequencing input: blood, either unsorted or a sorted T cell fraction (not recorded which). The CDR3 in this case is CASSLAAGGGYNEQFF. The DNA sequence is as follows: TGCGCCAGCAGCTTGGCCGCGGGAGGCGGATACAATGAGCAGTTCTTC.